Shown below are 21 T cell receptor beta chains from a single sample sequenced in a study of a mutant IDH1 vaccine in newly diagnosed glioma (dated by TCRdb to the early 2020s). Antigens for these TCRs are unknown. Library prep was done by the immunoSEQ multiplex PCR assay. TCRdb provides this immuneACCESS table in a form limited to in-frame rearrangements. Some clones are lacking; in checked studies, under half of them reflect an unresolved V gene, and why the rest are absent is not known. The sample data list tens of thousands of clones, and 80% to 90% of these were observed just once. Clones ranked in the top ten supply roughly 4% of the sample. This sample's time point label indicates: week 35, safety follow-up. Each vaccine dose was 300 ug of a 20-mer mutant IDH1 peptide in Montanide, given subcutaneously with topical imiquimod. This specimen consisted of PBMCs, obtained from a glioma patient whose treatment included an IDH1 peptide vaccine. Every receptor here comes from a woman aged 18-29 years with glioma.

The chain recombines TRBV11-2 with TRBJ1-6, with D possibly TRBD1 on 6 matching bases. This CDR3 has 15 amino acids. V was trimmed by 6 bases and J by 0 bases, leaving 9 bases between them. Germline lookup yields CDR1 SGHAT and CDR2 FQNNGV. CDR3 sequence: CASSPQGSYNSPLHF. CDR3 coding DNA: TGTGCCAGCAGTCCACAGGGCTCCTATAATTCACCCCTCCACTTT.

This clone was seen a single time. The chain carries TRBV5-1 and TRBJ2-5; a weak D match, TRBD2 (5 bases). Trimming stripped 0 bases from V and 5 bases from J, with 20 bases between. The CDR3 length is 17 residues. Per germline, CDR1 SGHRS and CDR2 YFSETQ. CDR3 loop: CASSLGLATASRETQYF. The CDR3 coding sequence is TGCGCCAGCAGCTTGGGGTTGGCTACTGCTAGCAGGGAGACCCAGTACTTC.

This chain connects TRBV5-1 to TRBJ1-1; 8 bases are a match to TRBD1. Germline V gene data show CDR1 as SGHRS and CDR2 as YFSETQ. With V trimmed by 4 bases and J by 6 bases, 8 bases remained unmatched. This CDR3 contains 14 residues. DNA of the CDR3: TGCGCCAGCAGCGCCCAGGGGGCTGGTTCTGAAGCTTTCTTT. As protein: CASSAQGAGSEAFF.

The chain joins TRBV5-1 to TRBJ2-7; TRBD1 aligns across 9 bases. Germline CDR1 reads SGHRS; CDR2 reads YFSETQ. The CDR3 extends over 16 amino acids. The J segment lost 2 bases and the V segment lost 2 bases, leaving 8 bases of the junction unmatched. CDR3 sequence (DNA): TGCGCCAGCAGCTTCGACGGGACAGGGCTCCCCTACGAGCAGTACTTC. The encoded protein is CASSFDGTGLPYEQYF.

J is TRBJ2-3 and V is TRBV19, with 10 bases identical to TRBD2. V trimming: 7 bases; J trimming: 1 base; junction bases outside the gene matches: 8. The germline CDR1 and CDR2 sequences are LNHDA and SQIVND (reference sequence). CDR3 length equals 16 residues. The CDR3 nucleotides read TGTGCCAGTACCACGGGACTAGCGAAGCGCACAGATACGCAGTATTTT. Encoded protein: CASTTGLAKRTDTQYF.

The chain joins TRBV4-3 to TRBJ1-4, with no clear D. Per the germline V gene, CDR1 is LGHNA and CDR2 is YSLEER. Trimming pared 1 base from V and 8 bases from J, leaving 11 bases between. The CDR3 is 14 amino acids. The CDR3 coding sequence is TGCGCCAGCAGCCAAGCCCGACTAGACGAAAAACTGTTTTTT. This encodes CASSQARLDEKLFF.

The genes are TRBV5-1 and TRBJ2-7; TRBD2 aligns across 12 bases. Germline lookup yields CDR1 SGHRS and CDR2 YFSETQ. This CDR3 is built from 16 residues. Trimming cost V 4 bases and J 0 bases; bases outside gene matches: 5. The CDR3, as DNA: TGCGCCAGCAGCGCGACTAGCGGGGGACTCTCCTACGAGCAGTACTTC. Amino acids: CASSATSGGLSYEQYF.

The V and J genes are TRBV11-2 and TRBJ2-5; the match to TRBD1 covers 9 bases. The CDR3 is made up of 16 amino acids. Germline V gives CDR1 SGHAT, CDR2 FQNNGV. J was trimmed by 5 bases and V by 5 bases; bases with no gene match: 12. The CDR3 DNA reads as TGTGCCAGCAGCCGAATGGGACAGGGCAAAGGGGAGACCCAGTACTTC. This encodes CASSRMGQGKGETQYF.

V is TRBV9 and J is TRBJ2-7, with a possible D match to TRBD2 (6 bases). In germline, CDR1 is SGDLS, CDR2 YYNGEE. Trimming took 0 bases from V and 2 from J, leaving 6 bases between them. The length of the CDR3 is 13 residues. CDR3 DNA: TGTGCCAGCAGCGTAGGGACTACCTACGAGCAGTACTTC. It encodes CASSVGTTYEQYF.

The rearrangement joins TRBV18 to TRBJ1-2, with 7 bases matching TRBD1. V shed 4 bases and J 4 bases; nucleotides not matched to a gene: 12. This CDR3 spans 16 amino acids. Germline V gene lookup returns CDR1 KGHSH and CDR2 LQKENI. The CDR3 DNA sequence: TGTGCCAGCTCACGTCCCGGGACAGAGGCACTCTATGGCTACACCTTC. This encodes CASSRPGTEALYGYTF.

The chain couples TRBV9 to TRBJ1-1; no clear D. The CDR3 has 14 amino acids. Per germline, CDR1 SGDLS and CDR2 YYNGEE. V was pared by 0 bases and J by 5 bases, with 11 bases between. For the CDR3, the DNA is TGTGCCAGCAGCGTAGAACAGTGGGCGACTGAAGCTTTCTTT. Protein: CASSVEQWATEAFF.

This chain links TRBV4-1 with TRBJ1-6; TRBD1 aligns across 7 bases. The CDR3 contains 14 residues. Germline values: CDR1 MGHRA, CDR2 YSYEKL. With 5 bases clipped from V and 14 bases from J, the junction kept 12 bases outside the gene matches. Here the CDR3 reads CASSGGTAVSALHF. DNA for the CDR3: TGCGCCAGCAGCGGGGGGACAGCCGTTTCGGCCCTCCACTTT.

The chain carries TRBV27 and TRBJ2-7; 10 bases map to TRBD1. This CDR3 region has 14 residues. After removal of 3 bases from V and 3 bases from J, the junction contained 2 bases not matched to a gene. CDR1 and CDR2 from the germline V gene are MNHEY and SMNVEV (reference sequence). Here the CDR3 DNA reads TGTGCCAGCAGTTTTGGGGACAGGGGCTACGAGCAGTACTTC. Its protein is CASSFGDRGYEQYF.

The chain carries TRBV5-1 and TRBJ2-7; no definite D call. Germline values: CDR1 SGHRS, CDR2 YFSETQ. CDR3 length: 13 residues. The V gene lost 1 base and the J gene lost 6 bases, with 11 bases spanning the gap. The CDR3 DNA reads TGCGCCAGCAGCTTGTCTAGGGCACGCGAGCAGTACTTC. This translates into CASSLSRAREQYF.

The chain is built from TRBV2 and TRBJ1-6, with D perhaps matching TRBD1 (5 bases). Germline CDR1 reads SNHLY; CDR2 reads FYNNEI. V lost 8 bases and J 7 bases, leaving 12 bases between the germline ends. There are 13 residues in the CDR3. CDR3 in amino acids: CASALGPNSPLHF. The DNA for the CDR3 is TGTGCCAGCGCCTTGGGGCCAAATTCACCCCTCCACTTT.

This clone appeared once. The V and J genes are TRBV29-1 and TRBJ1-2, with 7 nucleotides matching TRBD1. This CDR3 has 12 amino acids. V was pared by 6 bases and J by 7 bases, with 8 bases of the junction left unmatched. Germline V gene sequence: CDR1 SQVTM, CDR2 ANQGSEA. In nucleotides, the CDR3 is TGCAGCGTCCACAGGGGCGGAGGTGGCTACACCTTC. Its protein product is CSVHRGGGGYTF.

The chain links TRBV6-1 to TRBJ2-7; D gene uncertain. Per germline, CDR1 MNHNS and CDR2 SASEGT. The CDR3 is 12 amino acids. Deletions cut 1 base from V and 7 bases from J, with 8 bases between. In DNA form, the CDR3 reads TGTGCCAGCAGTGAAGTCGTTGGGGAGCAGTACTTC. The encoded protein is CASSEVVGEQYF.

The chain recombines TRBV30 with TRBJ1-5; TRBD1 matches at 7 bases. V lost 1 base, J lost 6 bases, and 9 bases stayed unmatched. The germline V gene encodes CDR1 GTSNPN and CDR2 SVGIG (reference sequence). There are 15 residues in the CDR3. The CDR3 DNA reads as TGTGCCTGGAGTGCTGGGGCAGGGGGTCCTCAGCCCCAGCATTTT. Translated, it gives CAWSAGAGGPQPQHF.

This rearrangement joins TRBV6-5 to TRBJ1-1; D might be TRBD1 (5 bases). Trimming stripped 8 bases from V and 6 bases from J, with 19 bases between. Germline CDR1 and CDR2: MNHEY and SVGAGI. The CDR3 sequence is 14 residues long. The CDR3 DNA is TGTGCCAGCTCCCCCACCGGGGGAAAGGCTGAAGCTTTCTTT. Translating it yields CASSPTGGKAEAFF.

This chain links TRBV5-1 with TRBJ2-3, with 12 bases that match TRBD2. The germline V gene encodes CDR1 SGHRS and CDR2 YFSETQ. The CDR3 length is 17 residues. Germline trimming cut 4 bases from V and 6 bases from J; bases unmatched to any gene: 12. The CDR3 bases are TGCGCCAGCAGCCCGCTCAGACTAGCGGGAGAGGCGGATACGCAGTATTTT. It translates to CASSPLRLAGEADTQYF.

The V call is TRBV2, the J call TRBJ1-1; D possibly corresponds to TRBD1 (6 bases). The V gene lost 6 bases and the J gene lost 1 base, with 12 bases spanning the gap. The CDR3 extends over 14 amino acids. Germline lookup yields CDR1 SNHLY and CDR2 FYNNEI. The CDR3 sequence is CASRRDNSNTEAFF. The DNA of the CDR3 is TGTGCCAGCAGGAGGGACAATTCGAACACTGAAGCTTTCTTT.